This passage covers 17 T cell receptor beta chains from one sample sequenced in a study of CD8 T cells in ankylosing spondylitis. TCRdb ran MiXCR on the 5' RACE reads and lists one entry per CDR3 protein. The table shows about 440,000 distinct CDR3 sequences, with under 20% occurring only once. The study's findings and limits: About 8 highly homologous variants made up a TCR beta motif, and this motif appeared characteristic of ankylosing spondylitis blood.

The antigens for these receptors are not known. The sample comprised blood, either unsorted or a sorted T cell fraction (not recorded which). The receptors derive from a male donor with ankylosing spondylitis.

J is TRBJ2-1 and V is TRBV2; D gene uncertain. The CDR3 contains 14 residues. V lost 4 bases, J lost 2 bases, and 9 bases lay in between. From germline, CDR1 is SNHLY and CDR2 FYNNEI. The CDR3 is CASSVGWAYNEQFF. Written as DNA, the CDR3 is TGTGCCAGCAGTGTAGGGTGGGCCTACAATGAGCAGTTCTTC.

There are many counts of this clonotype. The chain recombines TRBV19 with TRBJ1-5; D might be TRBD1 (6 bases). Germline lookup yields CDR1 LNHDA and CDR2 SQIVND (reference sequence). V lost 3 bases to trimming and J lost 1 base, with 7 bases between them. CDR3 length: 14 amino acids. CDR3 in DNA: TGTGCCAGTAGTATTGGACAGAGCAATCAGCCCCAGCATTTT. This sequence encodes CASSIGQSNQPQHF.

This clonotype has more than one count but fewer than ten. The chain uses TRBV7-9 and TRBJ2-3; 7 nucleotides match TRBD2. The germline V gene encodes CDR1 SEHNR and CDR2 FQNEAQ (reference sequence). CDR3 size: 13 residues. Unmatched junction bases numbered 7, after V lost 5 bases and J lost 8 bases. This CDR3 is CASSRWEGVTQYF. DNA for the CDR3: TGTGCCAGCAGCCGGTGGGAGGGTGTTACGCAGTATTTT.

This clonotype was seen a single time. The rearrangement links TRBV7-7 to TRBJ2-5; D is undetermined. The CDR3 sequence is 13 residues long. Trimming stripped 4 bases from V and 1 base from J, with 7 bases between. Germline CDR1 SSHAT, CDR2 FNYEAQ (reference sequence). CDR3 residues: CASSSRSQETQYF. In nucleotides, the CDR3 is TGTGCCAGCAGCTCACGGTCCCAAGAGACCCAGTACTTC.

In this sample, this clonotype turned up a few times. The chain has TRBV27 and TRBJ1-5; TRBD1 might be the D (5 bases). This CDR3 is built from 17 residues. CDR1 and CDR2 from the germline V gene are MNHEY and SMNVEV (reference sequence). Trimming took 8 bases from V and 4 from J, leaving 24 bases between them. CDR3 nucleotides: TGTGCCAGCGACCTCCGCTCGTACGGGGCTTGGAATCAGCCCCAGCATTTT. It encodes CASDLRSYGAWNQPQHF.

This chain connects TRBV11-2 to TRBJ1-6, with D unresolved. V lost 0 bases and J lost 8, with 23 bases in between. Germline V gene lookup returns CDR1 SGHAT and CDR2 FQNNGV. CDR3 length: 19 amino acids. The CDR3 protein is CASSLELSGRALGDSPLHF. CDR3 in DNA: TGTGCCAGCAGCTTAGAACTATCAGGCCGGGCCCTTGGGGATTCACCCCTCCACTTT.

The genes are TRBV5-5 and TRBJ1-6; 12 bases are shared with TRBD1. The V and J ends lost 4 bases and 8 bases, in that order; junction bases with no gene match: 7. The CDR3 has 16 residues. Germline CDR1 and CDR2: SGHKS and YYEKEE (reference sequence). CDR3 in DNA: TGTGCCAGCAGCGTGGGACAGGGGGCTCGTGATTCACCCCTCCACTTT. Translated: CASSVGQGARDSPLHF.

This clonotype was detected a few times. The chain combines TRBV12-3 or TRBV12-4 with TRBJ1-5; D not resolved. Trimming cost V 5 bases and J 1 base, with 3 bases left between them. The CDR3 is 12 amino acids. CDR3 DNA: TGTGCCAGCAGTCAAAGCAATCAGCCCCAGCATTTT. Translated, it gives CASSQSNQPQHF.

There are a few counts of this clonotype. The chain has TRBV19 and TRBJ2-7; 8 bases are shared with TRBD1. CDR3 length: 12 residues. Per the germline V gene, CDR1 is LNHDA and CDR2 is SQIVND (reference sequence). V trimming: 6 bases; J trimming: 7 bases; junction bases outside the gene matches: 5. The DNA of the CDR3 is TGTGCCAGTAGGAACAGGGGGTCGGAGCAGTACTTC. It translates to CASRNRGSEQYF.

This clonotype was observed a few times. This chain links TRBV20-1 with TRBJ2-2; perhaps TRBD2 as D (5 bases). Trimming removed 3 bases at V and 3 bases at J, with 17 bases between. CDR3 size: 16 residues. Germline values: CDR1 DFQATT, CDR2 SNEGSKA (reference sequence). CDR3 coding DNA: TGCAGTGCTAGTCCCCCGGGTCCCGGGGACACCGGGGAGCTGTTTTTT. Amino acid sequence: CSASPPGPGDTGELFF.

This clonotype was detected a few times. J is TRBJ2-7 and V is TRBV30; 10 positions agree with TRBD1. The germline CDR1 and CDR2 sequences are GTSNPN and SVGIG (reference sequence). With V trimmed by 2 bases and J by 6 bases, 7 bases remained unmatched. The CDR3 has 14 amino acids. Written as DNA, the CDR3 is TGTGCCTGGAGTAGGGACAGGGGTATACGCGAGCAGTACTTC. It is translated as CAWSRDRGIREQYF.

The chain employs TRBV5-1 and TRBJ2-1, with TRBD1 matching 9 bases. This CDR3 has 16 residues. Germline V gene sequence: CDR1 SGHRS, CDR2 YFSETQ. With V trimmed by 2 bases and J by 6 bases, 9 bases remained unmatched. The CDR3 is CASSFRPGQGANEQFF. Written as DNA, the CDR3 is TGCGCCAGCAGCTTCCGTCCGGGACAGGGAGCCAATGAGCAGTTCTTC.

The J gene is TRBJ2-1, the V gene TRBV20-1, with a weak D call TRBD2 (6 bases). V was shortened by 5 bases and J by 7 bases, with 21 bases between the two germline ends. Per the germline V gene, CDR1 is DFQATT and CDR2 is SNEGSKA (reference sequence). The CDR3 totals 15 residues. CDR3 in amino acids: CSAFLSGLPQNEQFF. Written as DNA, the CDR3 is TGCAGTGCTTTCCTTAGCGGACTACCCCAGAATGAGCAGTTCTTC.

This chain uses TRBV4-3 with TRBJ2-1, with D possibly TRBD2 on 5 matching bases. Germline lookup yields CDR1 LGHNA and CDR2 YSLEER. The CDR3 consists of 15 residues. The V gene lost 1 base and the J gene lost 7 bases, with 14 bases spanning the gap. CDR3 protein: CASSQALAVWNEQFF. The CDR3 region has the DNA TGCGCCAGCAGCCAAGCTCTAGCCGTTTGGAATGAGCAGTTCTTC.

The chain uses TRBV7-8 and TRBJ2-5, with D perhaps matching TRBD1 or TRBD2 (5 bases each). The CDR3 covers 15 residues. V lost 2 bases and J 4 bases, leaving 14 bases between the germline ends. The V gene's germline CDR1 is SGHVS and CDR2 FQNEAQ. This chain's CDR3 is CASSLPGRGTETQYF. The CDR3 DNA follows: TGTGCCAGCAGCTTACCGGGAAGAGGGACAGAGACCCAGTACTTC.

The CDR3 DNA reads as TGTGCCAGCAGCCAAGATGCGGGGGGAAGTAGCAATCAGCCCCAGCATTTT. This encodes CASSQDAGGSSNQPQHF. The chain combines TRBV3-1 with TRBJ1-5; TRBD1 might be the D (5 bases). Trimming cost V 0 bases and J 0 bases, with 12 bases left between them. The CDR3 extends over 17 amino acids. CDR1 is LGHDT and CDR2 is YNNKEL in the germline V gene (reference sequence). The full variable domain, its missing parts supplied by reference TRBV3-1 and TRBJ1-5, is DTAVSQTPKYLVTQMGNDKSIKCEQNLGHDTMYWYKQDSKKFLKIMFSYNNKELIINETVPNRFSPKSPDKAHLNLHINSLELGDSAVYFCASSQDAGGSSNQPQHFGDGTRLSIL.

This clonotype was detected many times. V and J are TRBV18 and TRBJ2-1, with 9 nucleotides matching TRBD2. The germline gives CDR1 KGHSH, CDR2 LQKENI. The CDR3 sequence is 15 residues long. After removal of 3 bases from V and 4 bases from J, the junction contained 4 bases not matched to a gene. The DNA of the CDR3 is TGTGCCAGCTCACCTCGGCTAGCGGGGTACAATGAGCAGTTCTTC. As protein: CASSPRLAGYNEQFF. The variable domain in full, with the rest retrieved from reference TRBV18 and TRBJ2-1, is NAGVMQNPRHLVRRRGQEARLRCSPMKGHSHVYWYRQLPEEGLKFMVYLQKENIIDESGMPKERFSAEFPKEGPSILRIQQVVRGDSAAYFCASSPRLAGYNEQFFGPGTRLTVL.